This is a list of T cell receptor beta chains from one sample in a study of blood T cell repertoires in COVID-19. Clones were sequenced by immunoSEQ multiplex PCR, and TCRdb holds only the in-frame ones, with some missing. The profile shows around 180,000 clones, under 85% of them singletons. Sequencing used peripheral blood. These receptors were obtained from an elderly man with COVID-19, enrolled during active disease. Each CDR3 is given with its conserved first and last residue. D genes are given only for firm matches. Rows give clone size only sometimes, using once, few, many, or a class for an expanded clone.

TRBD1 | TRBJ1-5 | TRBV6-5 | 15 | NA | CASSRTGGSNQPQHF | TGTGCCAGCAGTCGGACAGGGGGGAGCAATCAGCCCCAGCATTTT
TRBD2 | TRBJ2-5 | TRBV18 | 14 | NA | CASSPSLRGGFKYF | TGTGCCAGCTCACCCAGCCTCCGCGGGGGGTTCAAGTACTTC
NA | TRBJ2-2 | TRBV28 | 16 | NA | CASSFPRGPNTGELFF | TGTGCCAGCAGTTTTCCCAGGGGCCCGAACACCGGGGAGCTGTTTTTT
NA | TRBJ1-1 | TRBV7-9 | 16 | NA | CASSPDTNSMNTEAFF | TGTGCCAGCAGCCCCGACACCAACAGTATGAACACTGAAGCTTTCTTT
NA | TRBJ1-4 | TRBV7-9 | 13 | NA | CASSLRGSEKLFF | TGTGCCAGCAGTCTAAGAGGGAGTGAAAAACTGTTTTTT
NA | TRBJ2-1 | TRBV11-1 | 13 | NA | CASSPRGYNEQFF | TGTGCCAGCAGCCCCCGCGGCTACAATGAGCAGTTCTTC
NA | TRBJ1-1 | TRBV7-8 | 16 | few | CASSLSPGGHHTEAFF | TGTGCCAGCAGCTTATCCCCCGGGGGGCATCATACTGAAGCTTTCTTT
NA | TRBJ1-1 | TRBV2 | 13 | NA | CASSARERTEAFF | TGTGCCAGCAGTGCAAGGGAGAGGACTGAAGCTTTCTTT
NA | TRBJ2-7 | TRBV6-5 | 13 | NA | CASSYSRGYEQYF | TGTGCCAGCAGTTACTCACGGGGATACGAGCAGTACTTC
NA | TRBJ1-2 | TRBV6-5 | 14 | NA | CASSRTLTNDGYTF | TGTGCCAGCAGCCGGACATTAACCAACGATGGCTACACCTTC
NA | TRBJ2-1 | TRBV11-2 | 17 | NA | CASKRGVQGTSGNEQFF | TGTGCCAGCAAGAGAGGAGTACAGGGAACTTCGGGGAATGAGCAGTTCTTC
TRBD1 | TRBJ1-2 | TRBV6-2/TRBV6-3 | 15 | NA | CASSRRRGEEYGYTF | TGTGCCAGCAGTAGACGCAGGGGGGAAGAGTATGGCTACACCTTC
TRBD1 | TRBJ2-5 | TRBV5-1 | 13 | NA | CASSPDRAETQYF | TGCGCCAGCAGCCCGGACAGGGCCGAGACCCAGTACTTC
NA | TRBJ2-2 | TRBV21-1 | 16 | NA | CASSMRRGRVTGELFF | TGTGCCAGCAGCATGAGGCGGGGCAGGGTCACCGGGGAGCTGTTTTTT
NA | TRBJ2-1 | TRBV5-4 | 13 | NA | CASSLQGGGEQFF | TGTGCCAGCAGCTTACAAGGGGGTGGTGAGCAGTTCTTC
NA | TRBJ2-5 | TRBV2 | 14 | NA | CASSPILVQETQYF | TGTGCCAGCAGTCCTATTTTGGTCCAAGAGACCCAGTACTTC
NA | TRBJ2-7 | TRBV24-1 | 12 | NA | CATSAQGYEQYF | TGTGCCACCAGTGCCCAGGGTTACGAGCAGTACTTC
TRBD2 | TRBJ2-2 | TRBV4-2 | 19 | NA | CASSQEGTSEHSNTGELFF | TGTGCCAGCAGCCAAGAAGGGACTAGCGAACATTCGAACACCGGGGAGCTGTTTTTT
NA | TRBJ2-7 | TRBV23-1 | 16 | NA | CASSQSSRGGETRQYF | TGCGCCAGCAGTCAATCAAGCAGAGGAGGGGAGACCCGGCAGTACTTC
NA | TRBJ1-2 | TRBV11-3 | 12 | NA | CASSLREYGYTF | TGTGCCAGCAGCCTCCGGGAGTATGGCTACACCTTC
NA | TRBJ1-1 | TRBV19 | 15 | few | CASTLRTALGTEAFF | TGTGCCAGTACCCTCCGGACAGCCTTAGGCACTGAAGCTTTCTTT
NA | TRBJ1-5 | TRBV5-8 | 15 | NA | CASSLRGNSNQPQHF | TGTGCCAGCAGCTTGAGAGGGAATAGCAATCAGCCCCAGCATTTT
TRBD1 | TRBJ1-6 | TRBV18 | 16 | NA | CASSPDRGQRNSPLHF | TGTGCCAGCTCACCGGACAGGGGGCAACGTAATTCACCCCTCCACTTT
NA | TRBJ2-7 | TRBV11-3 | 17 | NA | CASSLEGIGVQRYEQYF | TGTGCCAGCAGCTTAGAAGGGATAGGGGTCCAACGGTACGAGCAGTACTTC
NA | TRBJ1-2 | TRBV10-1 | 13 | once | CASSSSLSGGYTF | TGCGCCAGCAGTTCGAGTCTCAGCGGCGGCTACACCTTC
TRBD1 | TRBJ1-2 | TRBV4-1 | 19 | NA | CASSQGGPGTGGGIRGYTF | TGCGCCAGCAGCCAAGGTGGCCCCGGGACAGGGGGCGGAATACGTGGCTACACCTTC
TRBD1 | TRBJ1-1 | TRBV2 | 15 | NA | CASSEADRTRSEAFF | TGTGCCAGCAGTGAAGCGGACAGGACGAGGTCTGAAGCTTTCTTT
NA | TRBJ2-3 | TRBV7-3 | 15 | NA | CASSPGEVGTDTQYF | TGTGCCAGCAGCCCCGGGGAGGTGGGAACAGATACGCAGTATTTT
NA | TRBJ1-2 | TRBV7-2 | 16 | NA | CASSLGASRVSRGYTF | TGTGCCAGCAGCTTAGGGGCGTCCAGAGTTTCGCGCGGCTACACCTTC
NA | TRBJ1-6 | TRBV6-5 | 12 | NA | CASSYGQSPLHF | TGTGCCAGCAGTTACGGGCAATCACCCCTCCACTTT
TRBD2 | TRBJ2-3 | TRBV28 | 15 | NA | CASSPAGGGIDTQYF | TGTGCCAGCAGTCCAGCGGGAGGGGGAATAGATACGCAGTATTTT
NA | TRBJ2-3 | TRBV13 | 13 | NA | CASSLNLRDTQYF | TGTGCCAGCAGCTTAAACTTGCGAGATACGCAGTATTTT
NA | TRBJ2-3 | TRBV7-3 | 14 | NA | CASSLRHRTDTQYF | TGTGCCAGCAGCTTAAGACATCGCACAGATACGCAGTATTTT
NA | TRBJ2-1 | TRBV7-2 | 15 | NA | CASRRMSGSYNEQFF | TGTGCCAGCAGACGAATGTCCGGTTCCTACAATGAGCAGTTCTTC
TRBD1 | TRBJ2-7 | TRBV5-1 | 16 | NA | CASSLVRTGGGYEQYF | TGCGCCAGCAGCTTGGTCCGGACAGGGGGAGGCTACGAGCAGTACTTC
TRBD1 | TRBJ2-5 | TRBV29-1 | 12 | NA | CSGRQGRETQYF | TGCAGCGGCCGACAGGGTCGGGAGACCCAGTACTTC